A single sample gave rise to the 22 T cell receptor beta chains below, sequenced in a study of early T cells in non-severe SARS-CoV-2 infection. TCRdb called the 5' RACE reads again in MiXCR, with one record for every CDR3 protein. The sample records tens of thousands of distinct CDR3 sequences, roughly 15% being singletons. Sequences were derived from whole blood, sampled at baseline. All receptors come from an adult who was a healthcare worker with PCR-confirmed SARS-CoV-2 infection or an uninfected control (not recorded which).

There are a few counts of this clonotype. The chain has TRBV28 and TRBJ1-2, with D possibly being TRBD1 (5 bases). This CDR3 spans 14 amino acids. The V gene's germline CDR1 is MDHEN and CDR2 SYDVKM. V lost 1 base, J lost 8 bases, and 14 bases lay in between. This CDR3 reads CASSLSGGDGGYTF. In DNA, the CDR3 is TGTGCCAGCAGTTTATCTGGAGGGGACGGCGGCTACACCTTC.

This chain joins TRBV30 and TRBJ2-7; 7 bases are a match to TRBD2. The CDR3 spans 15 residues. Germline CDR1 is GTSNPN and CDR2 is SVGIG (reference sequence). V was pared by 3 bases and J by 0 bases, with 8 bases of the junction left unmatched. The CDR3: CAWSIGLADSYEQYF. The CDR3, as DNA: TGTGCCTGGAGCATAGGGCTAGCGGACTCCTACGAGCAGTACTTC. Complete variable domain (other parts from reference TRBV30 and TRBJ2-7): SQTIHQWPATLVQPVGSPLSLECTVEGTSNPNLYWYRQAAGRGLQLLFYSVGIGQISSEVPQNLSASRPQDRQFILSSKKLLLSDSGFYLCAWSIGLADSYEQYFGPGTRLTVT.

The V gene is TRBV6-5, the J gene TRBJ2-1, with D uncertain. The germline V gene has CDR1 MNHEY and CDR2 SVGAGI. V lost 4 bases and J lost 8, with 6 bases in between. The CDR3 is 11 amino acids. The CDR3 nucleotides are TGTGCCAGCAGTTCTAGAGATGAGCAGTTCTTC. It specifies CASSSRDEQFF.

The chain carries TRBV11-2 and TRBJ2-7; tentatively, D is TRBD1 (6 bases). Trimming took off 5 bases at V and 4 bases at J, with 15 bases between the two ends. Germline values: CDR1 SGHAT, CDR2 FQNNGV. CDR3 length: 14 amino acids. The DNA for the CDR3 is TGTGCCAGCAGCCTCGCAGGGGCTGAATACGAGCAGTACTTC. Its translation: CASSLAGAEYEQYF.

This clonotype was seen a handful of times. The chain is built from TRBV7-9 and TRBJ2-3, with a tentative D call TRBD1 (6 bases). The CDR3 consists of 18 residues. V gave up 5 bases and J gave up 5 bases, with 26 bases separating them. CDR1 is SEHNR, CDR2 FQNEAQ, per germline (reference sequence). CDR3 amino acids: CASSLTSYDRRGEDTQYF. DNA for the CDR3: TGTGCCAGCAGCCTAACATCTTACGACAGGCGTGGGGAAGATACGCAGTATTTT. Complete variable domain (other parts from reference TRBV7-9 and TRBJ2-3): DTGVSQNPRHKITKRGQNVTFRCDPISEHNRLYWYRQTLGQGPEFLTYFQNEAQLEKSRLLSDRFSAERPKGSFSTLEIQRTEQGDSAMYLCASSLTSYDRRGEDTQYFGPGTRLTVL.

There are a few counts of this clonotype. The CDR3 sequence: CASSLVGTNTDTQYF. The CDR3 DNA follows: TGTGCCAGCAGCTTGGTCGGGACTAACACAGATACGCAGTATTTT. The chain has TRBV7-9 and TRBJ2-3; the match to TRBD2 covers 7 bases. The CDR3 has 15 residues. The V gene's germline CDR1 is SEHNR and CDR2 FQNEAQ (reference sequence). J gave up 2 bases and V 3 bases, and 5 bases lay outside the gene matches. Full variable domain (missing parts from reference TRBV7-9 and TRBJ2-3): DTGVSQNPRHKITKRGQNVTFRCDPISEHNRLYWYRQTLGQGPEFLTYFQNEAQLEKSRLLSDRFSAERPKGSFSTLEIQRTEQGDSAMYLCASSLVGTNTDTQYFGPGTRLTVL.

The chain combines TRBV19 with TRBJ1-5; 7 nucleotides match TRBD1. After removal of 6 bases from V and 1 base from J, the junction contained 9 bases not matched to a gene. This CDR3 has 16 residues. Germline loops: CDR1 LNHDA, CDR2 SQIVND (reference sequence). CDR3 sequence: CASRQGQATSNQPQHF. The CDR3 region has the DNA TGTGCCAGTAGGCAAGGACAGGCGACAAGCAATCAGCCCCAGCATTTT.

The V call is TRBV20-1, the J call TRBJ2-3, with 8 nucleotides matching TRBD2. This CDR3 region has 14 residues. The germline V gene has CDR1 DFQATT and CDR2 SNEGSKA (reference sequence). The V segment lost 6 bases and the J segment 4 bases; nucleotides outside the gene matches: 9. CDR3: CSALSGSGSDTQYF. CDR3 nucleotides: TGCAGTGCCCTAAGCGGGAGCGGATCAGATACGCAGTATTTT.

The chain couples TRBV29-1 to TRBJ2-7; tentatively, D is TRBD1 (6 bases). Per the germline V gene, CDR1 is SQVTM and CDR2 is ANQGSEA. This CDR3 is 14 amino acids long. The germline V and J ends were trimmed by 6 bases and 1 base, with 16 bases remaining between them. CDR3: CSVRPTGRSYEQYF. CDR3 sequence (DNA): TGCAGCGTCCGGCCGACAGGCAGGTCCTACGAGCAGTACTTC.

The gene calls are TRBV27 and TRBJ2-7; maybe TRBD1 (5 bases). This CDR3 region has 14 residues. CDR1 is MNHEY, CDR2 SMNVEV, per germline (reference sequence). Trimming stripped 6 bases from V and 1 base from J, with 13 bases between. CDR3 sequence: CASRSRQRSYEQYF. For the CDR3, the DNA is TGTGCCAGCAGATCCAGACAGAGATCCTACGAGCAGTACTTC.

The J gene is TRBJ1-1, the V gene TRBV12-3 or TRBV12-4; D gene ambiguous. The CDR3 spans 13 residues. Trimming cost V 5 bases and J 3 bases, with 10 bases left between them. In DNA form, the CDR3 reads TGTGCCAGCAGTAGAGGTAGATACACTGAAGCTTTCTTT. This sequence encodes CASSRGRYTEAFF.

The chain employs TRBV12-3 or TRBV12-4 and TRBJ2-3, with a possible D match to TRBD1 (5 bases). This CDR3 region has 13 residues. V was shortened by 6 bases and J by 6 bases, with 13 bases between the two germline ends. The CDR3: CASRPQGADTQYF. Here the CDR3 DNA reads TGTGCCAGCAGACCCCAGGGTGCGGATACGCAGTATTTT.

The chain joins TRBV12-3 or TRBV12-4 to TRBJ2-1; D possibly corresponds to TRBD2 (6 bases). V was shortened by 8 bases and J by 9 bases, with 11 bases between the two germline ends. The CDR3 has 11 residues. CDR3 sequence reads: CASPSDGEQFF. The CDR3 DNA follows: TGTGCCAGCCCTAGCGACGGTGAGCAGTTCTTC.

The CDR3 protein is CATSDFGQAKETQYF. The CDR3 DNA is TGTGCCACCAGTGATTTCGGACAAGCGAAAGAGACCCAGTACTTC. The chain is built from TRBV24-1 and TRBJ2-5; possible D gene TRBD1, 5 bases. V lost 1 base, J lost 3 bases, and 11 bases lay in between. This CDR3 has 15 residues. Germline lookup yields CDR1 KGHDR and CDR2 SFDVKD.

This clonotype has only a few counts. V gene TRBV7-9 combines with J gene TRBJ2-7; D is unresolved. The germline CDR1 and CDR2 sequences are SEHNR and FQNEAQ (reference sequence). The CDR3 covers 13 residues. The germline V and J ends were trimmed by 8 bases and 0 bases, with 11 bases remaining between them. The CDR3 region is CASENSLSYEQYF. As DNA, the CDR3 is TGTGCCAGCGAAAATTCCCTCTCCTACGAGCAGTACTTC.

This chain connects TRBV6-2 or TRBV6-3 to TRBJ2-7; D is perhaps TRBD2 (6 bases). Germline lookup yields CDR1 MNHEY and CDR2 SVGEGT. This CDR3 comprises 14 residues. V lost 0 bases and J 5 bases, leaving 11 bases between the germline ends. As DNA, the CDR3 is TGTGCCAGCAGTTACTCGGAGGGAGCTCACGAGCAGTACTTC. Its translation: CASSYSEGAHEQYF.

This clonotype was observed a handful of times. J is TRBJ2-7 and V is TRBV30; D is possibly TRBD2 (6 bases). Germline V gene sequence: CDR1 GTSNPN, CDR2 SVGIG (reference sequence). Trimming pared 2 bases from V and 6 bases from J, leaving 14 bases between. The CDR3 loop spans 13 amino acids. The DNA for the CDR3 is TGTGCCTGGAGTATCACGGGAGACGGCGAGCAGTACTTC. Encoded protein: CAWSITGDGEQYF. The full variable domain, rest sourced from reference TRBV30 and TRBJ2-7, is SQTIHQWPATLVQPVGSPLSLECTVEGTSNPNLYWYRQAAGRGLQLLFYSVGIGQISSEVPQNLSASRPQDRQFILSSKKLLLSDSGFYLCAWSITGDGEQYFGPGTRLTVT.

This clonotype is medium-sized (0.01 to 0.1%). V is TRBV7-9 and J is TRBJ1-2; TRBD1 is a possible D gene (6 bases). The V gene's germline CDR1 is SEHNR and CDR2 FQNEAQ (reference sequence). Deletions cut 2 bases from V and 0 bases from J, with 13 bases between. The CDR3 has 16 amino acids. CDR3 DNA sequence: TGTGCCAGCAGCTTATCGGGGGGCGAAGCTAACTATGGCTACACCTTC. This gives the protein CASSLSGGEANYGYTF.

This chain connects TRBV28 to TRBJ2-5; D is ambiguous. The CDR3 spans 13 residues. CDR1 is MDHEN and CDR2 is SYDVKM in the germline V gene. Trimming stripped 5 bases from V and 5 bases from J, with 12 bases between. In DNA, the CDR3 is TGTGCCAGCAGTCCTATCTGGGTTGAGACCCAGTACTTC. It is translated as CASSPIWVETQYF.

This clonotype was detected only a few times. The J gene is TRBJ2-1, the V gene TRBV2; D possibly corresponds to TRBD2 (5 bases). Trimming pared 5 bases from V and 9 bases from J, leaving 14 bases between. Per germline, CDR1 SNHLY and CDR2 FYNNEI. CDR3 length: 13 residues. The CDR3: CASSSGLGGEQFF. The CDR3 DNA follows: TGTGCCAGCAGTTCAGGACTCGGCGGTGAGCAGTTCTTC.

At least ten counts were recorded for this clonotype. Here the CDR3 DNA reads TGTGCCAGCATGTCCCCGCTAGCGGGACACACAGATACGCAGTATTTT. It is translated as CASMSPLAGHTDTQYF. This chain joins TRBV28 and TRBJ2-3; 9 nucleotides align to TRBD2. The CDR3 sequence is 16 residues long. V lost 7 bases and J lost 2; bases outside the gene matches: 10. Germline-derived CDR1 and CDR2 are MDHEN and SYDVKM.

The chain is built from TRBV3-1 and TRBJ2-7, with D hard to call. Germline lookup yields CDR1 LGHDT and CDR2 YNNKEL (reference sequence). Trimming stripped 4 bases from V and 0 bases from J, with 7 bases between. This CDR3 has 13 amino acids. Here the CDR3 reads CASSRVRSYEQYF. As DNA, the CDR3 is TGTGCCAGCAGCCGCGTTCGCTCCTACGAGCAGTACTTC.